This TCR beta chain originates from a study of CD8 T cells in ankylosing spondylitis. Study observations and caveats: Seemingly characteristic of ankylosing spondylitis blood was a TCR beta motif consisting of about 8 highly homologous variants.

For this clonotype: No antigen is known for it.

Quantitative 5'-RACE with molecular barcodes produced the TCR beta libraries. A single record per CDR3 protein comes from TCRdb applying MiXCR to the 5' RACE reads. The profile covers around 300,000 distinct CDR3 sequences, with 14% to 15% appearing a single time and about 1.1% taken by the ten largest. This TCR came from a male donor with ankylosing spondylitis or in good health (not recorded which). What was sequenced was blood, either unsorted or a sorted T cell fraction (not recorded which).

The CDR3 region is CSALGGSSYNEQFF. CDR3 sequence (DNA): TGCAGTGCTCTGGGCGGGAGCTCCTACAATGAGCAGTTCTTC. This rearrangement joins TRBV20-1 to TRBJ2-1; 7 bases match TRBD2. Germline V gene lookup returns CDR1 DFQATT and CDR2 SNEGSKA (reference sequence). The CDR3 has 14 residues. Trimming cost V 5 bases and J 0 bases; bases outside gene matches: 4.